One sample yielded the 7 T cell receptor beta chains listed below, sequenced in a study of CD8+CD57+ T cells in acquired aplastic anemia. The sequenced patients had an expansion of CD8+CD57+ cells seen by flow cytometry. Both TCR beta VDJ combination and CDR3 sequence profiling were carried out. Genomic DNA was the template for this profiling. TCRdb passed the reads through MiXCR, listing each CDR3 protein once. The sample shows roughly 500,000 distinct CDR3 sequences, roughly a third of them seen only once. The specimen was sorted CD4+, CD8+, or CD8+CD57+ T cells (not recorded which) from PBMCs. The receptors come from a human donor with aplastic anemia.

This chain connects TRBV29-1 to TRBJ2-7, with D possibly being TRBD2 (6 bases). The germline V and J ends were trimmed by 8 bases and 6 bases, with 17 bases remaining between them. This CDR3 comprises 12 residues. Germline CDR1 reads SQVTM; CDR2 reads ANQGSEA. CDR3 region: CSFVGGSGEQYF. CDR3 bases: TGCAGCTTTGTCGGGGGTTCAGGCGAGCAGTACTTC.

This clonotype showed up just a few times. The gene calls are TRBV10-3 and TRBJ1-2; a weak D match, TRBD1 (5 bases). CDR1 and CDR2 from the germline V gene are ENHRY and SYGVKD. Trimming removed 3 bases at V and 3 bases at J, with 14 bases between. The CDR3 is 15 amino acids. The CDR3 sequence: CAISDGDLPYYGYTF. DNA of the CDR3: TGTGCCATCAGTGATGGGGACTTACCTTACTATGGCTACACCTTC.

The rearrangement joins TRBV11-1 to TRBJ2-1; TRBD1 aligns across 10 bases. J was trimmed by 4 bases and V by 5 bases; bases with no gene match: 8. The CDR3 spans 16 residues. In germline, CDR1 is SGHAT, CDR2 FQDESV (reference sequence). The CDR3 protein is CASSPSGGQGYNEQFF. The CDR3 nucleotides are TGTGCCAGCAGCCCCTCAGGGGGACAGGGGTACAATGAGCAGTTCTTC.

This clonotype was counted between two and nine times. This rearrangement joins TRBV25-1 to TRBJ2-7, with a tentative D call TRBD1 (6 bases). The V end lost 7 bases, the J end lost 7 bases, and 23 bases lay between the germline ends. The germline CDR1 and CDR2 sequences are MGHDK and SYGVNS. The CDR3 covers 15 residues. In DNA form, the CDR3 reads TGTGCCAGCAAAAGAACAGGGAATATACCCTTGGAGCAGTACTTC. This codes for CASKRTGNIPLEQYF.

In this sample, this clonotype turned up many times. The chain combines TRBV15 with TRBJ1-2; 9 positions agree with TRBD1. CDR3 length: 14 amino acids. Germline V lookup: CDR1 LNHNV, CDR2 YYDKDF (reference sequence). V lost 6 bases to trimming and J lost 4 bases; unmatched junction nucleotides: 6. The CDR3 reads CATREQGAGYGYTF. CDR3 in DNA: TGTGCCACCAGGGAACAGGGGGCCGGCTATGGCTACACCTTC.

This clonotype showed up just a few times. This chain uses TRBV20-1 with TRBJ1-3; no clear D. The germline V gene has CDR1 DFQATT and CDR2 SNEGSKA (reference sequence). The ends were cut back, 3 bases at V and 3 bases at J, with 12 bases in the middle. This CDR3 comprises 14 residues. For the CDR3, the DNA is TGCAGTGCTAGCGTCCAGGCGGGTGGAAACACCATATATTTT. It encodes CSASVQAGGNTIYF.

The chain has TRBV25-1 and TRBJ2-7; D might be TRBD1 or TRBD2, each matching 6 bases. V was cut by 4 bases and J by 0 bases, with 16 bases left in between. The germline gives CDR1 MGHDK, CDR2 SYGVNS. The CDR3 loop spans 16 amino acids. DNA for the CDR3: TGTGCCAGCAGTGGGGGGGACATTACGCTCTCCTACGAGCAGTACTTC. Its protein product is CASSGGDITLSYEQYF.